Presented here are 3 T cell receptor beta chains from one specimen sequenced in a study of T cells after yellow fever vaccination. TCRdb used MiXCR to reprocess the 5' RACE reads, holding one entry per CDR3 protein. Altogether some 340,000 distinct CDR3 sequences are present, around a tenth being singletons, with the ten largest covering about 3.5%. The material sequenced was CD4+ T cells sorted from PBMCs, taken 45 days after the yellow fever booster vaccination. These receptors were taken from a man aged 18-30 years who received the YFV17D yellow fever vaccine.

This chain joins TRBV28 and TRBJ2-2; 10 bases agree with TRBD1. With V trimmed by 6 bases and J by 3 bases, 7 bases remained unmatched. The CDR3 is 16 amino acids. Germline V gene data show CDR1 as MDHEN and CDR2 as SYDVKM. The CDR3 bases are TGTGCCAGCAGCCTCTTCGGGACAGGGGACACCGGGGAGCTGTTTTTT. Its protein product is CASSLFGTGDTGELFF.

The table lists this clonotype with many counts. The V call is TRBV6-2 or TRBV6-3, the J call TRBJ2-5; no reliable D call. Per the germline V gene, CDR1 is MNHEY and CDR2 is SVGEGT. Trimming left V 2 bases short and J 2 bases short, with 3 bases between. The CDR3 loop spans 12 amino acids. The CDR3 loop reads CASSYDQETQYF. In DNA form, the CDR3 reads TGTGCCAGCAGTTACGATCAAGAGACCCAGTACTTC.

This clonotype was recorded a few times. The chain joins TRBV28 to TRBJ2-3, with D possibly being TRBD2 (5 bases). The V and J ends lost 5 bases and 5 bases respectively, with 14 bases between them. The CDR3 spans 14 residues. Germline V gene sequence: CDR1 MDHEN, CDR2 SYDVKM. The CDR3 nucleotides are TGTGCCAGCAGTCCGCGCGGGCTGCGAGATACGCAGTATTTT. Protein sequence: CASSPRGLRDTQYF.